This T cell receptor beta chain was identified in a study of tumor-infiltrating lymphocytes in primary liver carcinoma. Whole-study context: Men as well as women, aged 30 to 69 years, made up the patients. Each sample had roughly 3.5 to 8 million productive TCRbeta reads regardless of tissue type.

This CDR3 region has 13 residues. Trimming took off 4 bases at V and 2 bases at J, with 6 bases between the two ends. The germline V gene encodes CDR1 WSHSY and CDR2 SAAADI. Study results and caveats: Because the samples were bulk unsorted, the study did not compare CD4+ and CD8+ repertoires.

Many counts were recorded for this clonotype. Antigen: not known. Production of TCR beta cDNA used roughly 0.55 ug total RNA together with a constant-region primer. Three rounds of nested multiplex PCR with slightly modified ARM-PCR produced TCR beta libraries. With TRBV1-TRBV30 forward primers and a C-beta reverse primer, the first two PCR rounds were run for around 10 cycles each. One entry per CDR3 protein, called by TCRdb with MiXCR from the multiplex PCR reads. In the table there are about 310,000 distinct CDR3 sequences, around three fifths of which are singletons. Unsorted whole blood yielded the blood RNA, and germline DNA was also extracted. Presurgery, approximately 3.9 milliliters of peripheral blood were collected.

The chain carries TRBV10-2 and TRBJ1-5; D may be TRBD1 (6 bases). The clonotype was recovered from a young woman with primary liver carcinoma and hepatitis B virus infection. The sample was peripheral blood. The DNA of the CDR3 is TGCGCCAGCAGTGGACAGGGCAATCAGCCCCAGCATTTT. This translates into CASSGQGNQPQHF.